This TCR beta chain was found in a study of blood T cell repertoires in COVID-19. The CDR3 has 14 residues. Losses at the gene ends were 9 bases for V and 4 bases for J; bases not matched to a gene: 11. Germline loops: CDR1 LNHDA, CDR2 SQIVND (reference sequence). Produced via immunoSEQ multiplex PCR; TCRdb's table is partial and in-frame only. The top ten clones hold 13% of a sample with about 100,000 clones, around four fifths of them seen once. This clone was counted a single time. The source is a man aged 45 to 65 with active or convalescent COVID-19. The specimen was peripheral blood. The J gene is TRBJ2-5, the V gene TRBV19; 7 bases line up with TRBD2. The CDR3 sequence is CASSQTSSVETQYF. The CDR3 region has the DNA TGTGCCAGCTCGCAGACTAGCTCGGTAGAGACCCAGTACTTC.